This T cell receptor beta chain is from a study of Ad26.COV2.S vaccination and SARS-CoV-2 variants. As for this clone: Its specificity is not known.

The treatment here: approximately 18 received Ad26.COV2.S at low or high dose, single or two shots; roughly five received placebo; per-sample allocation not given. Sampling was done on day 63 after the first vaccine or placebo injection. Assay used: immunoSEQ multiplex PCR; TCRdb lists only in-frame clones, some missing. The sample holds roughly 320,000 clones; about 86% are singletons and the top ten take 1.9%. In germline, CDR1 is SEHNR, CDR2 FQNEAQ (reference sequence). CDR3 length: 13 amino acids. The junction had 9 bases not matched to a gene; V was cut back by 6 bases and J by 8 bases. Study findings and constraints: Participants in the vaccine arm had higher spike-specific TCR breadth; placebo recipients had lower.

Here the sequenced sample was peripheral blood, taken in a trial of Ad26.COV2.S vaccine versus placebo. The TCR was taken from a person between 18 and 65 years old who received the Ad26.COV2.S COVID-19 vaccine or a placebo. V usage is TRBV7-9 and J usage is TRBJ1-1; 7 bases match TRBD1. The CDR3 sequence: CASRKNTGDEAFF. The CDR3 DNA follows: TGTGCCAGCAGAAAGAATACAGGGGACGAAGCTTTCTTT.